A single sample gave rise to the 23 T cell receptor beta chains below, sequenced in a study of radiation and T cells in renal cell carcinoma. The time point: baseline pretreatment blood. The treatment denotes: 15 Gy SBRT to primary tumor, nephrectomy 4 weeks later. Data came from immunoSEQ multiplex PCR; TCRdb stores just in-frame clones and leaves some out. Of approximately 120,000 clones in the sample, roughly 80% are singletons; the top ten hold 3%. The material sequenced was blood, taken from a patient whose treatment included radiotherapy and nephrectomy. Receptor source: a woman in her sixties with renal cell carcinoma.

This clone was found once. The V call is TRBV6-5, the J call TRBJ2-7; TRBD2 matches 10 bases. The CDR3 consists of 15 residues. Germline V gives CDR1 MNHEY, CDR2 SVGAGI. V was clipped by 3 bases and J by 0 bases; unmatched bases: 2. CDR3 nucleotides: TGTGCCAGCAGTTATAGGACTAGCGGCTCCTACGAGCAGTACTTC. Amino acids: CASSYRTSGSYEQYF.

The chain combines TRBV5-4 with TRBJ2-3; D tentatively fits TRBD1 or TRBD2 (6 bases each). The ends were cut back, 3 bases at V and 3 bases at J, with 17 bases in the middle. Germline V lookup: CDR1 SGHNT, CDR2 YYREEE (reference sequence). The CDR3 consists of 16 residues. CDR3 sequence (DNA): TGTGCCAGCAGCTCGGAGGGACACCCGGGGACAGATACGCAGTATTTT. Residues: CASSSEGHPGTDTQYF.

A single count supports this clone. This sequence joins TRBV28 and TRBJ2-7; D is perhaps TRBD1 (6 bases). The CDR3 covers 15 residues. V lost 4 bases, J lost 1 base, and 14 bases lay in between. Germline values: CDR1 MDHEN, CDR2 SYDVKM. The CDR3 loop is CASSYRQEPSYEQYF. In DNA form, the CDR3 reads TGTGCCAGCAGTTACCGACAGGAGCCTTCCTACGAGCAGTACTTC.

The chain uses TRBV7-9 and TRBJ2-2; D unclear. Germline values: CDR1 SEHNR, CDR2 FQNEAQ (reference sequence). CDR3 length: 15 residues. Trimming stripped 5 bases from V and 3 bases from J, with 13 bases between. The CDR3 is CASSLGNIDTGELFF. DNA of the CDR3: TGTGCCAGCAGCCTAGGGAATATTGACACCGGGGAGCTGTTTTTT.

This clone was counted at least ten times. The chain has TRBV19 and TRBJ1-2; 8 bases line up with TRBD1. Germline V gene lookup returns CDR1 LNHDA and CDR2 SQIVND (reference sequence). The V gene end was trimmed by 3 bases and the J gene end by 4 bases; junction bases not matched to a gene: 4. This CDR3 spans 14 amino acids. The CDR3 is CASSIYRGSYGYTF. CDR3 DNA: TGTGCCAGTAGTATTTACAGGGGGAGCTATGGCTACACCTTC.

V is TRBV6-1 and J is TRBJ1-2, with D unresolved. The germline V and J ends were trimmed by 4 bases and 5 bases, with 17 bases remaining between them. The germline V gene has CDR1 MNHNS and CDR2 SASEGT. This CDR3 is built from 15 residues. CDR3 in DNA: TGTGCCAGCAGTGGGAGGGTTGCCCACTCTTATGGCTACACCTTC. The encoded protein is CASSGRVAHSYGYTF.

The V and J genes are TRBV9 and TRBJ1-4, with a tentative D call TRBD1 (6 bases). Deletions cut 1 base from V and 4 bases from J, with 26 bases between. This CDR3 is built from 20 residues. Germline CDR1 SGDLS, CDR2 YYNGEE. CDR3 sequence (DNA): TGTGCCAGCAGCGTATCCCCTCGCCCGGAGGAGGGGGGTGATAATGAAAAACTGTTTTTT. It is translated as CASSVSPRPEEGGDNEKLFF.

This clone has a single count. The CDR3 is CASSLAGADTQYF. The CDR3 coding sequence is TGTGCCAGCAGCCTAGCGGGAGCAGATACGCAGTATTTT. The V gene is TRBV5-4, the J gene TRBJ2-3; 10 bases align to TRBD2. The V gene's germline CDR1 is SGHNT and CDR2 YYREEE (reference sequence). J gave up 4 bases and V 4 bases, and 0 bases lay outside the gene matches. The CDR3 spans 13 residues. The whole variable domain, filled in from reference TRBV5-4 and TRBJ2-3, reads ETGVTQSPTHLIKTRGQQVTLRCSSQSGHNTVSWYQQALGQGPQFIFQYYREEENGRGNFPPRFSGLQFPNYSSELNVNALELDDSALYLCASSLAGADTQYFGPGTRLTVL.

A single count supports this clone. This chain joins TRBV7-2 and TRBJ1-4; a possible D gene is TRBD1 (5 bases). V lost 5 bases and J 4 bases, leaving 14 bases between the germline ends. Per germline, CDR1 SGHTA and CDR2 FQGNSA. This CDR3 has 15 amino acids. This CDR3 reads CASSPAGKGNEKLFF. Written as DNA, the CDR3 is TGTGCCAGCAGCCCGGCAGGGAAGGGTAATGAAAAACTGTTTTTT.

The chain joins TRBV28 to TRBJ1-3, with D possibly TRBD1 on 6 matching bases. Germline-derived CDR1 and CDR2 are MDHEN and SYDVKM. This CDR3 has 19 amino acids. V was trimmed by 4 bases and J by 0 bases, leaving 22 bases between them. The CDR3 loop is CASSWPGATDPISGNTIYF. The CDR3 DNA reads TGTGCCAGCAGTTGGCCAGGGGCAACGGACCCTATCTCTGGAAACACCATATATTTT.

This chain joins TRBV7-3 and TRBJ2-3; 9 bases agree with TRBD2. Germline V gene sequence: CDR1 SGHTA, CDR2 FQGTGA. The CDR3 is 17 amino acids. The J segment lost 2 bases and the V segment lost 1 base, leaving 7 bases of the junction unmatched. CDR3 DNA: TGTGCCAGCAGCTTAAGGACTAGCGTGGACCTCACAGATACGCAGTATTTT. It is translated as CASSLRTSVDLTDTQYF.

This clone has just one count. This chain connects TRBV9 to TRBJ1-6; D call uncertain. The CDR3 is 20 residues long. CDR1 and CDR2 from the germline V gene are SGDLS and YYNGEE. Deletions cut 4 bases from V and 0 bases from J, with 23 bases between. The CDR3 loop reads CASSPRKGQSLSSYNSPLHF. Here the CDR3 DNA reads TGTGCCAGCAGCCCCCGAAAGGGCCAATCTCTAAGCTCCTATAATTCACCCCTCCACTTT.

This clone was seen once. The genes are TRBV7-5 and TRBJ1-1; TRBD1, as called in the table, went unchecked against the DNA. TRBV7-5 is annotated as a pseudogene. The CDR3 spans 14 residues. CDR3 amino acids: CASRPGHSNTEAFF. CDR3 nucleotide sequence: TGTGCCAGCAGACCGGGACACTCGAACACTGAAGCTTTCTTT.

The chain is built from TRBV4-1 and TRBJ2-2; D is undetermined. V lost 0 bases, J lost 7 bases, and 3 bases lay in between. Looked up from germline, CDR1 is MGHRA and CDR2 is YSYEKL. This CDR3 spans 12 amino acids. The CDR3 DNA reads TGCGCCAGCAGCCAAGAGGTCGGGGAGCTGTTTTTT. Protein product: CASSQEVGELFF.

CDR3 sequence: CASSLEIAGGETQYF. As DNA, the CDR3 is TGTGCCAGCAGCTTAGAAATAGCGGGGGGAGAGACCCAGTACTTC. The gene calls are TRBV11-2 and TRBJ2-5, with 10 bases lining up with TRBD2. Losses at the gene ends were 0 bases for V and 4 bases for J; bases not matched to a gene: 2. In germline, CDR1 is SGHAT, CDR2 FQNNGV. This CDR3 is 15 amino acids long.

The J gene is TRBJ2-2, the V gene TRBV9; possibly TRBD1 for D (5 bases). Trimming took off 4 bases at V and 2 bases at J, with 18 bases between the two ends. This CDR3 is 17 amino acids long. CDR1 and CDR2 (germline): SGDLS, YYNGEE. DNA for the CDR3: TGTGCCAGCAGCCCACCGCTTTTGGGGCTCAACACCGGGGAGCTGTTTTTT. It translates to CASSPPLLGLNTGELFF. Based on the CDR3 plus reference TRBV9 and TRBJ2-2, the full variable domain is DSGVTQTPKHLITATGQRVTLRCSPRSGDLSVYWYQQSLDQGLQFLIQYYNGEERAKGNILERFSAQQFPDLHSELNLSSLELGDSALYFCASSPPLLGLNTGELFFGEGSRLTVL.

The CDR3 DNA reads as TGTGCCTGGAGTACCCTGGACAGGGTTTACTCACCCCTCCACTTT. Translated: CAWSTLDRVYSPLHF. V usage is TRBV30 and J usage is TRBJ1-6; the match to TRBD1 covers 8 bases. The CDR3 totals 15 residues. In germline, CDR1 is GTSNPN, CDR2 SVGIG (reference sequence). V lost 2 bases, J lost 10 bases, and 10 bases stayed unmatched.

For this clone: An end of the junction differs from the germline gene, which may be a read error. This sequence joins TRBV7-7 and TRBJ2-1; no clear D gene. CDR1 and CDR2 from the germline V gene are SSHAT and FNYEAQ (reference sequence). The CDR3 is 15 amino acids. CDR3: CASSLDSSAYNEQFF. The CDR3 nucleotides are TGTGCTAGCAGCTTAGACTCATCCGCGTACAATGAGCAGTTCTTC.

Of note for this clone: Other DNA sequences in this sample translate to the same CDR3. The V and J genes are TRBV9 and TRBJ1-2; D is possibly TRBD1 (5 bases). V shed 0 bases and J shed 1 base, with 7 bases lying between them. Germline V gene data show CDR1 as SGDLS and CDR2 as YYNGEE. This CDR3 is 14 amino acids long. This CDR3 is CASSVADSNYGYTF. The CDR3 bases are TGTGCCAGCAGCGTAGCCGACAGTAACTATGGCTACACCTTC.

The J gene is TRBJ1-4, the V gene TRBV7-3; D is perhaps TRBD1 (5 bases). V lost 0 bases, J lost 4 bases, and 9 bases lay in between. This CDR3 comprises 15 residues. Germline V gene lookup returns CDR1 SGHTA and CDR2 FQGTGA. CDR3 amino acids: CASSLTTGVNEKLFF. CDR3 coding DNA: TGTGCCAGCAGCTTAACTACAGGAGTTAATGAAAAACTGTTTTTT. Based on the CDR3 plus reference TRBV7-3 and TRBJ1-4, the full variable domain is GAGVSQTPSNKVTEKGKYVELRCDPISGHTALYWYRQSLGQGPEFLIYFQGTGAADDSGLPNDRFFAVRPEGSVSTLKIQRTERGDSAVYLCASSLTTGVNEKLFFGSGTQLSVL.

The sample holds one count of this clone. The chain employs TRBV4-2 and TRBJ2-1; TRBD2 matches at 10 bases. With 0 bases clipped from V and 7 bases from J, the junction kept 9 bases outside the gene matches. This CDR3 has 17 residues. Per the germline V gene, CDR1 is LGHNA and CDR2 is YNFKEQ. This chain's CDR3 is CASSQDYLSGRGNEQFF. The CDR3 DNA sequence: TGTGCCAGCAGCCAAGATTATTTGAGCGGGAGGGGGAATGAGCAGTTCTTC.

In its sample, this clone was seen many times. V usage is TRBV5-5 and J usage is TRBJ1-6, with D hard to call. Between the trimmed V and J ends, which lost 2 bases and 10 bases, there was a span of 13 bases. CDR1 SGHKS and CDR2 YYEKEE come from the germline V gene (reference sequence). This CDR3 contains 14 residues. In DNA form, the CDR3 reads TGTGCCAGCAGCTTCCTGGGCCCAGGATCACCCCTCCACTTT. Translated, it gives CASSFLGPGSPLHF.

CDR3 nucleotides: TGTGCCAGCAGCTCAACAGGAGGCGGGGAGCTGTTTTTT. It is translated as CASSSTGGGELFF. This sequence joins TRBV7-2 and TRBJ2-2; D could derive from TRBD1 or TRBD2 (5 bases each). The V gene's germline CDR1 is SGHTA and CDR2 FQGNSA. The CDR3 extends over 13 amino acids. The ends were cut back, 4 bases at V and 7 bases at J, with 10 bases in the middle. Filled out from reference TRBV7-2 and TRBJ2-2, the complete variable domain reads GAGVSQSPSNKVTEKGKDVELRCDPISGHTALYWYRQSLGQGLEFLIYFQGNSAPDKSGLPSDRFSAERTGGSVSTLTIQRTQQEDSAVYLCASSSTGGGELFFGEGSRLTVL.